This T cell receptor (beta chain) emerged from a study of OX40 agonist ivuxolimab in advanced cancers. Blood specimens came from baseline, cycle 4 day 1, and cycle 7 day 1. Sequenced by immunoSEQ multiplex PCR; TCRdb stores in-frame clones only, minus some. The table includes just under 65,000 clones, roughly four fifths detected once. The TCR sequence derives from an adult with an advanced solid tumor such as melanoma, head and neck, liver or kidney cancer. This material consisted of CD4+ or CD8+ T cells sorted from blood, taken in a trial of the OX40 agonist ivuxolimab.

This chain's CDR3 is CASSPGRFYEQYF. CDR3 coding DNA: TGTGCCAGCAGCCCCGGAAGGTTTTACGAGCAGTACTTC. This chain links TRBV13 with TRBJ2-5; D not certain. The DNA matches TRBJ2-7 better at its end, which makes the J call doubtful. CDR1 and CDR2 from the germline V gene are PRHDT and FYEKMQ (reference sequence). The CDR3 runs to 13 residues.